Following are 18 T cell receptor beta chains from one sample sequenced in a study of Graves' ophthalmopathy and Graves' hyperthyroidism. RNA transcripts were the source from which TCR beta CDR3 regions were amplified. An initial RT-PCR round employing HTBI primers preceded a second-round multiplex PCR. TCRdb processed the multiplex PCR reads anew with MiXCR; each CDR3 protein has one entry. The sample has over a million distinct CDR3 sequences; around a third are singletons. The source material was peripheral blood or thyroid tissue (not recorded which). The receptors were gathered from an adult man with Graves' hyperthyroidism.

This clonotype came up many times. The rearrangement uses TRBV20-1 and TRBJ2-5; 7 positions match TRBD1. CDR1 DFQATT and CDR2 SNEGSKA come from the germline V gene (reference sequence). The CDR3 extends over 13 amino acids. V gave up 6 bases and J gave up 4 bases; unmatched junction bases: 8. CDR3 bases: TGCAGTGCAAGCGGCACAGGGGTAGAGACCCAGTACTTC. Protein product: CSASGTGVETQYF.

This clonotype was seen many times. The J gene is TRBJ1-1, the V gene TRBV19, with D tentatively TRBD1 (5 bases). This CDR3 is 13 amino acids long. From germline, CDR1 is LNHDA and CDR2 SQIVND (reference sequence). Trimming left V 5 bases short and J 11 bases short, with 18 bases between. The CDR3 bases are TGTGCCAGTAGTTCCACGAAGACAGATGGGGCTTTCTTT. It translates to CASSSTKTDGAFF.

V is TRBV29-1 and J is TRBJ1-2; 7 nucleotides align to TRBD1. The CDR3 is 14 amino acids. Trimming at V came to 5 bases and at J to 0 bases, leaving 6 bases not matched to a gene. The germline V gene encodes CDR1 SQVTM and CDR2 ANQGSEA. CDR3 DNA sequence: TGCAGCGTTCCCCCTACAGGGGCTAACTATGGCTACACCTTC. It translates to CSVPPTGANYGYTF.

Regarding this clonotype: Since a much larger clone is just one base distant, this may be a read error. This chain links TRBV7-9 with TRBJ2-7; perhaps TRBD1 as D (6 bases). Germline lookup yields CDR1 SEHNR and CDR2 FQNEAQ (reference sequence). Trimming removed 2 bases at V and 12 bases at J, with 20 bases between. The CDR3 length is 14 residues. As DNA, the CDR3 is TGTGCCAGCAGCTTAAGGGCCGGGACACAGTGGGCGTACTTC. Its protein is CASSLRAGTQWAYF.

For this clonotype: The junction and the germline gene differ at one end; a read error may be behind it. The CDR3 nucleotides read TGCGCCAGCAGCAAGGAACATACGGCTTTCTATGGCTACACCTTC. Its translation is CASSKEHTAFYGYTF. This chain connects TRBV7-3 to TRBJ1-2, with D unresolved. Germline values: CDR1 SGHTA, CDR2 FQGTGA. CDR3 length: 15 residues.

The chain employs TRBV9 and TRBJ1-2; TRBD1 might be the D (5 bases). The germline CDR1 and CDR2 sequences are SGDLS and YYNGEE. V lost 0 bases, J lost 4 bases, and 13 bases lay in between. CDR3 length: 15 residues. In nucleotides, the CDR3 is TGTGCCAGCAGCGTAGTAGAGGGGTCCGGCTATGGCTACACCTTC. Translated: CASSVVEGSGYGYTF.

This clonotype has only a few counts. One base away lies a much larger clone, so this may be a sequencing read error. The gene calls are TRBV6-5 and TRBJ1-2; unclear D gene. CDR1 and CDR2 (germline): MNHEY, SVGAGI. This CDR3 contains 10 residues. Trimming shortened V by 11 bases and J by 8 bases, and 12 bases separated the two germline ends. The CDR3 DNA sequence: TGTGCCGGCCGGCGCCGGGGCTACACCTTC. The encoded protein is CAGRRRGYTF.

V gene TRBV15 combines with J gene TRBJ1-6, with 7 positions matching TRBD1. J lost 12 bases, V lost 1 base, and 6 bases had no gene match. Germline V gives CDR1 LNHNV, CDR2 YYDKDF (reference sequence). The CDR3 contains 14 residues. This CDR3 is CATSRGTGDKPLHF. In DNA form, the CDR3 reads TGTGCCACCAGCAGAGGGACAGGCGACAAACCCCTCCACTTT.

This clonotype has a single count. A read error may be the cause here, since a much bigger clone is one base away. Here the CDR3 reads CNAKPSTSGGYYEQYF. The CDR3, as DNA: TGCAATGCTAAACCCTCGACTAGCGGGGGATATTACGAGCAGTACTTC. This rearrangement joins TRBV29-1 to TRBJ2-7, with 12 bases aligning to TRBD2. The CDR3 sequence is 16 residues long. CDR1 is SQVTM, CDR2 ANQGSEA, per germline.

This clonotype was seen just once. The V gene is TRBV2, the J gene TRBJ2-5; D not certain. CDR1 is SNHLY, CDR2 FYNNEI, per germline. The CDR3 sequence is 13 residues long. The ends were cut back, 2 bases at V and 5 bases at J, with 9 bases in the middle. CDR3 coding DNA: TGTGCCAGCAGTGAACAGGAACGGGAGACCCAGTACTTC. It translates to CASSEQERETQYF.

The genes are TRBV2 and TRBJ1-2; 7 nucleotides match TRBD1. The germline V gene encodes CDR1 SNHLY and CDR2 FYNNEI. The CDR3 sequence is 14 residues long. V shed 2 bases, J shed 4 bases, and the junction held 4 bases outside the gene matches. Written as DNA, the CDR3 is TGTGCCAGCAGTGAAAGGGGACAGAGCTATGGCTACACCTTC. It yields the protein CASSERGQSYGYTF.

V usage is TRBV12-3 or TRBV12-4 and J usage is TRBJ2-7; 8 bases are shared with TRBD2. V lost 6 bases, J lost 10 bases, and 11 bases stayed unmatched. The CDR3 totals 13 residues. CDR3 in amino acids: CASRMTGGAEQYF. As DNA, the CDR3 is TGTGCCAGCAGAATGACGGGAGGGGCGGAACAGTACTTC.

Remarks on this clonotype: Just one base apart from a much larger clone, this may be a read error. The chain is built from TRBV10-3 and TRBJ2-7; D uncertain. The CDR3 is 13 amino acids. CDR1 and CDR2 (germline): ENHRY, SYGVKD. Trimming left V 5 bases short and J 6 bases short, with 14 bases between. This CDR3 reads CAISYSGRSEQYF. CDR3 coding DNA: TGTGCCATCAGTTACTCCGGTCGCTCCGAGCAGTACTTC.

The rearrangement joins TRBV10-3 to TRBJ2-2, with D perhaps TRBD1 (5 bases). V was shortened by 10 bases and J by 9 bases, with 24 bases between the two germline ends. This CDR3 contains 15 residues. Per the germline V gene, CDR1 is ENHRY and CDR2 is SYGVKD. The CDR3 here is CATSLVRAGNWELFF. The CDR3 DNA follows: TGTGCCACTTCCCTCGTCAGGGCAGGGAATTGGGAGCTGTTTTTT.

This clonotype has at least ten counts. The rearrangement uses TRBV20-1 and TRBJ1-2; possible D gene TRBD1, 6 bases. This CDR3 has 14 amino acids. V dropped 5 bases and J dropped 3 bases, with 16 bases sitting between them. The germline gives CDR1 DFQATT, CDR2 SNEGSKA (reference sequence). The CDR3 reads CSAPPGQGDYGYTF. CDR3 in DNA: TGCAGTGCTCCCCCGGGACAAGGAGACTATGGCTACACCTTC.

This clonotype was seen ten or more times. This chain links TRBV24-1 with TRBJ2-5; D gene ambiguous. Germline assignment: CDR1 KGHDR and CDR2 SFDVKD. The CDR3 length is 14 residues. Trimming pared 4 bases from V and 5 bases from J, leaving 13 bases between. The DNA for the CDR3 is TGTGCCACCAGTGACCGAAGAAGCCAGGAGACCCAGTACTTC. Its translation: CATSDRRSQETQYF.

In this sample, this clonotype turned up many times. The genes are TRBV5-6 and TRBJ1-6; 9 positions match TRBD1. Per germline, CDR1 SGHDT and CDR2 YYEEEE. The CDR3 is 15 amino acids. The junction had 6 bases not matched to a gene; V was cut back by 2 bases and J by 9 bases. The CDR3: CASSLGDRDFSPLHF. CDR3 sequence (DNA): TGTGCCAGCAGCTTAGGGGACAGGGACTTTTCACCCCTCCACTTT.

In its sample, this clonotype was seen a few times. The chain carries TRBV7-9 and TRBJ1-4, with TRBD1 as a possible D gene (6 bases). Germline V CDR1 and CDR2: SEHNR, FQNEAQ (reference sequence). The CDR3 sequence is 16 residues long. Trimming removed 4 bases from V and 4 bases from J, with 16 bases in between. CDR3 residues: CASSSDRRSFNEKLFF. In nucleotides, the CDR3 is TGTGCCAGCAGCTCCGACAGGAGATCTTTTAATGAAAAACTGTTTTTT. Based on the CDR3 plus reference TRBV7-9 and TRBJ1-4, the full variable domain is DTGVSQNPRHKITKRGQNVTFRCDPISEHNRLYWYRQTLGQGPEFLTYFQNEAQLEKSRLLSDRFSAERPKGSFSTLEIQRTEQGDSAMYLCASSSDRRSFNEKLFFGSGTQLSVL.